Listed below are T cell receptor beta chains from one sample, sequenced in a study of blood T cell repertoires in COVID-19. Profiled with immunoSEQ multiplex PCR; TCRdb holds only in-frame clones, not every one. There are approximately 400,000 clones in the sample; 91% occur only once, and roughly 0.9% lies in the top ten. The specimen was PBMCs or T cells enriched from blood (not recorded which). These receptors were collected from a woman in her thirties or forties who had been exposed to COVID-19. Both conserved end residues are part of each CDR3. The D gene is left open where the match is weak. Expanded clones are given a class, and other clones once, few, many or no size at all.

TRBD1	TRBJ2-7	-	TRBV18	TGTGCCAGCTCACCGCCAAACCGGGACAGGGGGCACGAGCAGTACTTC	CASSPPNRDRGHEQYF
-	TRBJ1-4	once	TRBV4-3	TGCGCCAGCAGCCAAGAGGTGGGACAAGATAATGAAAAACTGTTTTTT	CASSQEVGQDNEKLFF
TRBD1	TRBJ1-1	-	TRBV14	TGTGCCAGCAGCCAAATGGGACAGGGGAACACTGAAGCTTTCTTT	CASSQMGQGNTEAFF
-	TRBJ1-1	once	TRBV6-4	TGTGCCAGCAGCGTCGAGATGAACACTGAAGCTTTCTTT	CASSVEMNTEAFF
TRBD2	TRBJ2-3	-	TRBV5-1	TGCGCCAGCAGCTTCCGCGGGGAGGGGGATACGCAGTATTTT	CASSFRGEGDTQYF
-	TRBJ1-5	-	TRBV19	TGTGCCAGTAGTGGACAAGGGGGGGGGCAGCCCCAGCATTTT	CASSGQGGGQPQHF
-	TRBJ1-1	-	TRBV6-5	TGTGCCAGCAGTCCGCCGGGAGCTAGGAACACTGAAGCTTTCTTT	CASSPPGARNTEAFF
-	TRBJ2-6	-	TRBV5-1	TGCGCCAGCAGCCCCCAGTCCTCTGGGGCCAACGTCCTGACTTTC	CASSPQSSGANVLTF
TRBD1	TRBJ2-7	-	TRBV5-4	TGTGCCAGCAGCTTAAGGACAGGGGCCCACGAGCAGTACTTC	CASSLRTGAHEQYF
TRBD1	TRBJ1-5	-	TRBV19	TGTGCCAGTAGTATAGGCGGGACAGGCCAGCCCCAGCATTTT	CASSIGGTGQPQHF
-	TRBJ1-3	-	TRBV9	TGTGCCAGCAACCCCGGGCAGGGTACAGGCCTCTCTGGAAACACCATATATTTT	CASNPGQGTGLSGNTIYF
-	TRBJ2-2	-	TRBV15	TGTGCCACCAGCAGAGACAGGGTGCGAACCGGGGAGCTGTTTTTT	CATSRDRVRTGELFF
TRBD2	TRBJ2-2	-	TRBV3-1/TRBV3-2	TGTGCCAGCAGCCAAGACGCGGGAGGGGGACGTCTTGTCGGGGAGCTGTTTTTT	CASSQDAGGGRLVGELFF
-	TRBJ1-5	-	TRBV27	TGTGCCAGCAGTTTATACCCTCCGGGGGTGAACAGCAATCAGCCCCAGCATTTT	CASSLYPPGVNSNQPQHF
-	TRBJ1-5	-	TRBV6-9	TGTGCCAGCCCGTCGTATAGCAATCAGCCCCAGCATTTT	CASPSYSNQPQHF
-	TRBJ2-7	-	TRBV29-1	TGCAGCGTAGTGATCCGGACAAACGAGCAGTACTTC	CSVVIRTNEQYF
TRBD2	TRBJ2-1	few	TRBV7-2	TGTGCCAGCAGCTTAGCACTTTCCGGGACTAGCAGGGAGCAGTTCTTC	CASSLALSGTSREQFF
-	TRBJ2-3	-	TRBV9	TGTGCCAGCAGCGTAGGTTCGGGGTCGGGCACAGATACGCAGTATTTT	CASSVGSGSGTDTQYF
-	TRBJ1-1	-	TRBV5-1	TGCGCCAGCAGCTTGGGGCAGGCGGGAACTGAAGCTTTCTTT	CASSLGQAGTEAFF
-	TRBJ2-2	few	TRBV5-1	TGCGCCAGCAGCTTAACAGCCCGAACCGGGGAGCTGTTTTTT	CASSLTARTGELFF
-	TRBJ1-2	once	TRBV19	TGTGCCAGTAGTTCGCGAACCGGGACACACTATGGCTACACCTTC	CASSSRTGTHYGYTF
-	TRBJ2-1	-	TRBV3-1/TRBV3-2	TGTGCCAGCTCGGTCCAGGGGAAAGAGCAGTTCTTC	CASSVQGKEQFF